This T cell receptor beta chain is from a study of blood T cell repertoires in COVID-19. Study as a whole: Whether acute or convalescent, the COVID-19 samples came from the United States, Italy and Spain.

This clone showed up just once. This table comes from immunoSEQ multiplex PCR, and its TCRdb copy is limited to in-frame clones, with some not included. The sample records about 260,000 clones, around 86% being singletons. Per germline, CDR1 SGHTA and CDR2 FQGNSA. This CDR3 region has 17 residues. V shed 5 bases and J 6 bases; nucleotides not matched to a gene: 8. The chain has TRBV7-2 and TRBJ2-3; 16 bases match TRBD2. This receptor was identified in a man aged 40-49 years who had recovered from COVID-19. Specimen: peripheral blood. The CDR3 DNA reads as TGTGCCAGCAGCGCACCGGGACTAGCGGGAGGGAGGGATACGCAGTATTTT. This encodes CASSAPGLAGGRDTQYF. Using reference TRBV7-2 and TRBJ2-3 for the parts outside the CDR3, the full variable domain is GAGVSQSPSNKVTEKGKDVELRCDPISGHTALYWYRQSLGQGLEFLIYFQGNSAPDKSGLPSDRFSAERTGGSVSTLTIQRTQQEDSAVYLCASSAPGLAGGRDTQYFGPGTRLTVL.